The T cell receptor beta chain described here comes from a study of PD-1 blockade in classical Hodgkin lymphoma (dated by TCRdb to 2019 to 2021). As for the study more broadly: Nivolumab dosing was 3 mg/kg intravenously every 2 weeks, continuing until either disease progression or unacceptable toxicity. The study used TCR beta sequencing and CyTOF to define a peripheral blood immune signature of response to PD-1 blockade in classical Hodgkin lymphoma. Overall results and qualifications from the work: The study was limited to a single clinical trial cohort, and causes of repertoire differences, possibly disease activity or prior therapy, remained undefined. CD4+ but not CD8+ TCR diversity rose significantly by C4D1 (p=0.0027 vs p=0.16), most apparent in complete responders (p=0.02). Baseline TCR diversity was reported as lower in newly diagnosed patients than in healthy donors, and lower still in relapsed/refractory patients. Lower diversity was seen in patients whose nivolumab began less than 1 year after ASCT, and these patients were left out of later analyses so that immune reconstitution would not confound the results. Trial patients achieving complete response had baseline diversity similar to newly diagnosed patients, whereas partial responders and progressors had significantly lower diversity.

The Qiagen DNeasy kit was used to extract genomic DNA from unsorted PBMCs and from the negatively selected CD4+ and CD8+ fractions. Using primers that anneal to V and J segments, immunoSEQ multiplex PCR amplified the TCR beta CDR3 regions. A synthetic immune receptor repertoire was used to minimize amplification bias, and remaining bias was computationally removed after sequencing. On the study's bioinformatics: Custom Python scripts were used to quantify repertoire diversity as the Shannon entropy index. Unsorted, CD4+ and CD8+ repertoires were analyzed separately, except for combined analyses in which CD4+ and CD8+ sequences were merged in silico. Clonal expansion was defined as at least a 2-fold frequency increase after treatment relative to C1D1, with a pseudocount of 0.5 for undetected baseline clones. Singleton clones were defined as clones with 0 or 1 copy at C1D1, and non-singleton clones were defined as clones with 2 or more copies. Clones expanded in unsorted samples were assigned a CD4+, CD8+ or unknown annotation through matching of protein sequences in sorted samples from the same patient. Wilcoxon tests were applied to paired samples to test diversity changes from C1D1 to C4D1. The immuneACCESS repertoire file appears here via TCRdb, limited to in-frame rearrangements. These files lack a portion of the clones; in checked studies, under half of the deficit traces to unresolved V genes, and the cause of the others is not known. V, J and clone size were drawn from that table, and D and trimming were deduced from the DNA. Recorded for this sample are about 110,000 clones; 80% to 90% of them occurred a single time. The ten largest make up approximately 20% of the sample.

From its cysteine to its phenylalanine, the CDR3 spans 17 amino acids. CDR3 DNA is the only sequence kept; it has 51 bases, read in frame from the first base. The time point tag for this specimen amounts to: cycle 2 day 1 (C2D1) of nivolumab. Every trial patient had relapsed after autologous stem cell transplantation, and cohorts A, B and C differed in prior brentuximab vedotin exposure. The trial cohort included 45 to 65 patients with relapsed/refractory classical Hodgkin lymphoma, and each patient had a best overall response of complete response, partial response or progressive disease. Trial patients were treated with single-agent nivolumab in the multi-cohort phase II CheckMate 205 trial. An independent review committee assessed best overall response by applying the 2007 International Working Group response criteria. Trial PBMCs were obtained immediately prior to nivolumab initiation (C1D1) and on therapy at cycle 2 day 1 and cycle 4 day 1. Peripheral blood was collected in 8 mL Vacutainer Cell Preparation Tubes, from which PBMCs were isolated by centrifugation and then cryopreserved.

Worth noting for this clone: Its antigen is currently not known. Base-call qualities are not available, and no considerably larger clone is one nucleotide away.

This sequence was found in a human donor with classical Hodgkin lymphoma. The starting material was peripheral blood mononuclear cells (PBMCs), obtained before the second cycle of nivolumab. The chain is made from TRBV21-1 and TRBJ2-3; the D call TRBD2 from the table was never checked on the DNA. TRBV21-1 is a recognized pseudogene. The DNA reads TGTGCCAGCAGCCTCCCCGCGGGGCAGCAAAGCACAGATACGCAGTATTTT. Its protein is CASSLPAGQQSTDTQYF.